This T cell receptor (beta chain) is from a study of blood T cell repertoires in COVID-19. On the study more broadly: Sites across the United States, Italy and Spain contributed samples from acute and convalescent COVID-19.

As originally analysed: Reference gene primer amplification gave estimated nucleated cell counts. Data came from immunoSEQ multiplex PCR; TCRdb stores just in-frame clones and leaves some out. The DNA was the basis for D and trimming; V, J and clone size are from that table. The sample lists about 48,000 clones; about nine tenths were seen once. Deletions cut 6 bases from V and 6 bases from J, with 9 bases between. The V gene's germline CDR1 is MDHEN and CDR2 SYDVKM. This CDR3 has 12 residues. Enrolled during active infection, Seattle patients were then followed longitudinally. The specimen was peripheral blood. This clonotype originated in a woman older than 75 with COVID-19, enrolled during active disease. V gene TRBV28 combines with J gene TRBJ1-5; D is unresolved. CDR3 in DNA: TGTGCCAGCAGCCCCGGTGGTCAGCCCCAGCATTTT. Protein product: CASSPGGQPQHF. Full variable domain (missing parts from reference TRBV28 and TRBJ1-5): DVKVTQSSRYLVKRTGEKVFLECVQDMDHENMFWYRQDPGLGLRLIYFSYDVKMKEKGDIPEGYSVSREKKERFSLILESASTNQTSMYLCASSPGGQPQHFGDGTRLSIL.